This entry lists 32 T cell receptor beta chains sequenced from one sample in a study of blood T cell repertoires in COVID-19. Using immunoSEQ multiplex PCR, the repertoire was profiled, and TCRdb retains in-frame clones only, with some absent. Of 250,000 to 350,000 clones in the sample, around 87% were seen once. The source material was peripheral blood. The receptors shown here come from a woman aged 45 to 65 who had recovered from COVID-19.

V usage is TRBV30 and J usage is TRBJ2-5; TRBD2 might be the D (7 bases). CDR3 length equals 13 residues. Per the germline V gene, CDR1 is GTSNPN and CDR2 is SVGIG (reference sequence). V was cut by 3 bases and J by 5 bases, with 13 bases left in between. CDR3 region: CAWSGGQSETQYF. CDR3 coding DNA: TGTGCCTGGAGCGGGGGGCAAAGCGAGACCCAGTACTTC. Drawing the rest from reference TRBV30 and TRBJ2-5, the complete variable domain is SQTIHQWPATLVQPVGSPLSLECTVEGTSNPNLYWYRQAAGRGLQLLFYSVGIGQISSEVPQNLSASRPQDRQFILSSKKLLLSDSGFYLCAWSGGQSETQYFGPGTRLLVL.

In DNA, the CDR3 is TGTGCCTGGAGTGTAGGGGCAGGGCAAGAGACCCAGTACTTC. It translates to CAWSVGAGQETQYF. The chain is built from TRBV30 and TRBJ2-5; possible D gene TRBD1, 5 bases. V lost 0 bases and J 2 bases, leaving 10 bases between the germline ends. Germline-derived CDR1 and CDR2 are GTSNPN and SVGIG (reference sequence). The CDR3 loop spans 14 amino acids.

J is TRBJ2-1 and V is TRBV7-8; D not resolved. V lost 2 bases, J lost 9 bases, and 11 bases lay in between. Germline CDR1 is SGHVS and CDR2 is FQNEAQ. CDR3 length: 13 amino acids. CDR3 protein: CASSLNRVSEQFF. The CDR3 DNA is TGTGCCAGCAGCTTAAATCGCGTGAGTGAGCAGTTCTTC.

CDR3 coding DNA: TGTGCCAGCAGCTCCAGAGACAGGGGGGATCAGCCCCAGCATTTT. As protein: CASSSRDRGDQPQHF. V usage is TRBV7-2 and J usage is TRBJ1-5, with 9 bases identical to TRBD1. The CDR3 totals 15 residues. Trimming removed 4 bases from V and 5 bases from J; junction bases left unmatched: 6. Germline V gene data show CDR1 as SGHTA and CDR2 as FQGNSA. Using reference TRBV7-2 and TRBJ1-5 for the parts outside the CDR3, the full variable domain is GAGVSQSPSNKVTEKGKDVELRCDPISGHTALYWYRQSLGQGLEFLIYFQGNSAPDKSGLPSDRFSAERTGGSVSTLTIQRTQQEDSAVYLCASSSRDRGDQPQHFGDGTRLSIL.

The chain is built from TRBV6-2 or TRBV6-3 and TRBJ1-1; 7 positions match TRBD1. The CDR3 is 14 residues long. V lost 0 bases to trimming and J lost 9 bases; unmatched junction nucleotides: 7. Germline loops: CDR1 MNHEY, CDR2 SVGEGT. CDR3 nucleotides: TGTGCCAGCAGTTACTCGGGCAGACAGGGAAAAGCTTTCTTT. This gives the protein CASSYSGRQGKAFF.

J is TRBJ2-7 and V is TRBV6-1, with D perhaps matching TRBD1 (5 bases). Looked up from germline, CDR1 is MNHNS and CDR2 is SASEGT. Trimming shortened V by 2 bases and J by 3 bases, and 11 bases separated the two germline ends. There are 14 residues in the CDR3. The CDR3 DNA follows: TGTGCCAGCAGTGAAACCCAGGGTAGCTACGAGCAGTACTTC. Its protein product is CASSETQGSYEQYF.

The genes are TRBV6-6 and TRBJ2-4; possibly TRBD2 for D (5 bases). The CDR3 is 15 residues long. Trimming pared 0 bases from V and 0 bases from J, leaving 6 bases between. CDR1 and CDR2 from the germline V gene are MNHNY and SVGAGI (reference sequence). The CDR3 coding sequence is TGTGCCAGCAGTTACTCCGCGGGAGCCAAAAACATTCAGTACTTC. Its translation is CASSYSAGAKNIQYF.

For the CDR3, the DNA is TGTGCCAGCAGTTTTGGACTAGCGGGAGTAGATGAGCAGTTCTTC. Amino acid sequence: CASSFGLAGVDEQFF. The J gene is TRBJ2-1, the V gene TRBV6-2 or TRBV6-3; 13 bases map to TRBD2. The ends lost 4 bases at V and 8 bases at J; junction bases unmatched: 5. CDR3 length: 15 amino acids. CDR1 and CDR2 from the germline V gene are MNHEY and SVGEGT.

The chain has TRBV2 and TRBJ2-7, with 9 bases aligning to TRBD1. The CDR3 loop spans 14 amino acids. V shed 6 bases, J shed 4 bases, and the junction held 7 bases outside the gene matches. From germline, CDR1 is SNHLY and CDR2 FYNNEI. The CDR3 coding sequence is TGTGCCAGCAGCGGGACAGGGTTTATTTACGAGCAGTACTTC. This sequence encodes CASSGTGFIYEQYF. Complete variable domain (other parts from reference TRBV2 and TRBJ2-7): EPEVTQTPSHQVTQMGQEVILRCVPISNHLYFYWYRQILGQKVEFLVSFYNNEISEKSEIFDDQFSVERPDGSNFTLKIRSTKLEDSAMYFCASSGTGFIYEQYFGPGTRLTVT.

The table lists this clone with a count of one. The chain recombines TRBV18 with TRBJ2-3; D unclear. Trimming stripped 3 bases from V and 0 bases from J, with 7 bases between. The CDR3 covers 14 residues. Germline loops: CDR1 KGHSH, CDR2 LQKENI. CDR3 nucleotide sequence: TGTGCCAGCTCACCCATAGATAGCACAGATACGCAGTATTTT. As protein: CASSPIDSTDTQYF.

V is TRBV3-1 (or the pseudogene TRBV3-2) and J is TRBJ1-5, with D possibly being TRBD1 (5 bases). This CDR3 region has 13 residues. V lost 4 bases to trimming and J lost 9 bases, with 13 bases between them. Germline V gene lookup returns CDR1 LGHDT and CDR2 YNNKEL (reference sequence). As DNA, the CDR3 is TGTGCCAGCAGCCGAGATTCAAGGGGGCCCCAGCATTTT. Translation: CASSRDSRGPQHF.

The genes are TRBV30 and TRBJ2-1; 7 nucleotides align to TRBD2. J was trimmed by 9 bases and V by 5 bases; bases with no gene match: 10. The germline V gene encodes CDR1 GTSNPN and CDR2 SVGIG (reference sequence). CDR3 length equals 13 residues. DNA of the CDR3: TGTGCCTGGGCCACTGCGGGGGATAGTGAGCAGTTCTTC. Translated, it gives CAWATAGDSEQFF. Filled out from reference TRBV30 and TRBJ2-1, the complete variable domain reads SQTIHQWPATLVQPVGSPLSLECTVEGTSNPNLYWYRQAAGRGLQLLFYSVGIGQISSEVPQNLSASRPQDRQFILSSKKLLLSDSGFYLCAWATAGDSEQFFGPGTRLTVL.

The chain has TRBV28 and TRBJ1-6; a possible D gene is TRBD1 (5 bases). The V end lost 3 bases, the J end lost 4 bases, and 10 bases lay between the germline ends. The CDR3 has 15 amino acids. Germline assignment: CDR1 MDHEN and CDR2 SYDVKM. The CDR3 sequence is CASSFPGQYNSPLHF. The DNA of the CDR3 is TGTGCCAGCAGTTTCCCAGGGCAGTATAATTCACCCCTCCACTTT. Full variable domain (missing parts from reference TRBV28 and TRBJ1-6): DVKVTQSSRYLVKRTGEKVFLECVQDMDHENMFWYRQDPGLGLRLIYFSYDVKMKEKGDIPEGYSVSREKKERFSLILESASTNQTSMYLCASSFPGQYNSPLHFGNGTRLTVT.

The chain uses TRBV6-5 and TRBJ2-7, with TRBD2 matching over 9 bases. The ends lost 6 bases at V and 1 base at J; junction bases unmatched: 7. In germline, CDR1 is MNHEY, CDR2 SVGAGI. CDR3 length equals 15 residues. The CDR3 sequence is CASRERGDPSYEQYF. The CDR3 DNA is TGTGCCAGCAGGGAGCGGGGGGATCCTTCCTACGAGCAGTACTTC.

This clone came up once. The chain carries TRBV5-4 and TRBJ2-5, with 7 bases lining up with TRBD1. Looked up from germline, CDR1 is SGHNT and CDR2 is YYREEE (reference sequence). This CDR3 contains 16 residues. V was clipped by 4 bases and J by 5 bases; unmatched bases: 14. The CDR3 coding sequence is TGTGCCAGCAGCCGCCAAACGACAGGGTCCCGGGAGACCCAGTACTTC. It codes for CASSRQTTGSRETQYF. The full variable domain, in which reference TRBV5-4 and TRBJ2-5 provide the parts outside the CDR3, is ETGVTQSPTHLIKTRGQQVTLRCSSQSGHNTVSWYQQALGQGPQFIFQYYREEENGRGNFPPRFSGLQFPNYSSELNVNALELDDSALYLCASSRQTTGSRETQYFGPGTRLLVL.

The rearrangement uses TRBV6-2 or TRBV6-3 and TRBJ1-2; 7 nucleotides align to TRBD1. The CDR3 length is 15 residues. Germline-derived CDR1 and CDR2 are MNHEY and SVGEGT. Unmatched junction bases numbered 10, after V lost 5 bases and J lost 4 bases. CDR3 in amino acids: CASSQPGQPGYGYTF. CDR3 DNA sequence: TGTGCCAGCAGTCAACCGGGACAGCCCGGCTATGGCTACACCTTC.

The V call is TRBV19, the J call TRBJ2-1; possible D gene TRBD2, 5 bases. The V gene lost 6 bases and the J gene lost 0 bases, with 9 bases spanning the gap. Germline V gives CDR1 LNHDA, CDR2 SQIVND (reference sequence). This CDR3 is built from 14 residues. This chain's CDR3 is CASSERSSYNEQFF. DNA of the CDR3: TGTGCCAGTAGCGAGCGGAGCTCCTACAATGAGCAGTTCTTC.

This chain joins TRBV29-1 and TRBJ2-3; 9 nucleotides match TRBD1. V trimming: 6 bases; J trimming: 4 bases; junction bases outside the gene matches: 8. Germline CDR1 is SQVTM and CDR2 is ANQGSEA. This CDR3 has 14 residues. This chain's CDR3 is CSVAGTGSADTQYF. The DNA for the CDR3 is TGCAGCGTAGCCGGGACAGGGTCGGCAGATACGCAGTATTTT.

The J gene is TRBJ2-2, the V gene TRBV3-1 (or the pseudogene TRBV3-2); tentative D call: TRBD1 (6 bases). From germline, CDR1 is LGHDT and CDR2 YNNKEL (reference sequence). The CDR3 has 16 amino acids. V lost 4 bases and J 2 bases, leaving 14 bases between the germline ends. The CDR3 DNA sequence: TGTGCCAGCAGCCTTGCTGGGGGCCTCAACACCGGGGAGCTGTTTTTT. It specifies CASSLAGGLNTGELFF.

The chain has TRBV5-6 and TRBJ2-3; tentative D call: TRBD2 (6 bases). Trimming pared 0 bases from V and 7 bases from J, leaving 12 bases between. CDR1 and CDR2 from the germline V gene are SGHDT and YYEEEE. The CDR3 consists of 14 residues. CDR3 loop: CASSLGGTFYTQYF. As DNA, the CDR3 is TGTGCCAGCAGCTTGGGCGGGACTTTTTATACGCAGTATTTT.

The chain recombines TRBV7-2 with TRBJ2-7, with 12 bases identical to TRBD2. Germline lookup yields CDR1 SGHTA and CDR2 FQGNSA. CDR3 length: 15 amino acids. V shed 5 bases and J 2 bases; nucleotides not matched to a gene: 4. CDR3 bases: TGTGCCAGCAGCGGTTCTAGCGGGGGGGCCTACGAGCAGTACTTC. It codes for CASSGSSGGAYEQYF.

This clone has a single count. The chain employs TRBV6-5 and TRBJ2-3; 8 nucleotides align to TRBD1. The CDR3 has 14 amino acids. The junction had 8 bases not matched to a gene; V was cut back by 6 bases and J by 6 bases. Germline V gene data show CDR1 as MNHEY and CDR2 as SVGAGI. Written as DNA, the CDR3 is TGTGCCAGCAGCGACAGGGGTACGACGGATACGCAGTATTTT. It specifies CASSDRGTTDTQYF.

This clone was counted only a few times. This chain joins TRBV10-3 and TRBJ2-7, with D perhaps TRBD2 (6 bases). With 4 bases removed from V and 1 base from J, the gap between germline ends came to 17 bases. Germline CDR1 is ENHRY and CDR2 is SYGVKD. There are 16 residues in the CDR3. CDR3 bases: TGTGCCATCAGTGCTGGAGGGGCAGGGACGTCCTACGAGCAGTACTTC. Translation: CAISAGGAGTSYEQYF.

This chain joins TRBV10-3 and TRBJ2-3; TRBD2 matches 8 bases. CDR1 is ENHRY and CDR2 is SYGVKD in the germline V gene. V lost 6 bases and J lost 0; bases outside the gene matches: 5. The CDR3 has 15 amino acids. The CDR3 bases are TGTGCCATCAGCTCTTCTAGCGGGAGCACAGATACGCAGTATTTT. Amino acids: CAISSSSGSTDTQYF.

The chain recombines TRBV6-5 with TRBJ2-7, with 9 nucleotides matching TRBD2. Germline V gives CDR1 MNHEY, CDR2 SVGAGI. The CDR3 is made up of 13 amino acids. The V and J ends lost 8 bases and 7 bases, in that order; junction bases with no gene match: 9. The CDR3: CASRGGGVDEQYF. CDR3 in DNA: TGTGCCAGCCGCGGCGGGGGGGTCGATGAGCAGTACTTC.

This clone was counted many times. The same CDR3 arises from other DNA sequences in this sample as well. This rearrangement joins TRBV7-2 to TRBJ1-2; TRBD1 matches at 7 bases. Trimming at V came to 6 bases and at J to 2 bases, leaving 3 bases not matched to a gene. The CDR3 runs to 13 residues. Germline V gene sequence: CDR1 SGHTA, CDR2 FQGNSA. CDR3 sequence: CASRSGQNYGYTF. Written as DNA, the CDR3 is TGTGCCAGCAGGTCGGGACAGAACTATGGCTACACCTTC.

The V gene is TRBV10-3, the J gene TRBJ2-7, with a possible D match to TRBD1 (6 bases). CDR1 and CDR2 (germline): ENHRY, SYGVKD. The CDR3 loop spans 13 amino acids. Trimming left V 10 bases short and J 10 bases short, with 23 bases between. CDR3 protein: CATGHRNPPPQYF. CDR3 DNA sequence: TGTGCCACGGGACATCGAAATCCACCCCCTCAGTACTTC.

The J gene is TRBJ1-1, the V gene TRBV6-2 or TRBV6-3, with D perhaps matching TRBD1 (6 bases). The CDR3 totals 16 residues. Between the trimmed V and J ends, which lost 0 bases and 0 bases, there was a span of 11 bases. Germline lookup yields CDR1 MNHEY and CDR2 SVGEGT. CDR3 loop: CASSYSQGRLNTEAFF. In DNA, the CDR3 is TGTGCCAGCAGTTACTCCCAGGGGCGACTGAACACTGAAGCTTTCTTT.

The chain combines TRBV30 with TRBJ2-2; D is unresolved. This CDR3 contains 14 residues. Trimming pared 1 base from V and 6 bases from J, leaving 12 bases between. CDR1 is GTSNPN, CDR2 SVGIG, per germline (reference sequence). CDR3 in amino acids: CAWSGERYAGELFF. The CDR3 DNA reads TGTGCCTGGAGTGGTGAGAGGTATGCCGGGGAGCTGTTTTTT. Filled out from reference TRBV30 and TRBJ2-2, the complete variable domain reads SQTIHQWPATLVQPVGSPLSLECTVEGTSNPNLYWYRQAAGRGLQLLFYSVGIGQISSEVPQNLSASRPQDRQFILSSKKLLLSDSGFYLCAWSGERYAGELFFGEGSRLTVL.

This chain joins TRBV29-1 and TRBJ2-1, with TRBD2 matching 12 bases. The V segment lost 6 bases and the J segment 3 bases; nucleotides outside the gene matches: 3. Looked up from germline, CDR1 is SQVTM and CDR2 is ANQGSEA. This CDR3 comprises 14 residues. DNA for the CDR3: TGCAGCGTGAGGGGACTAGCGGGCTACAATGAGCAGTTCTTC. Translation gives CSVRGLAGYNEQFF.

V and J are TRBV28 and TRBJ1-1; D gene unclear. The CDR3 consists of 16 residues. Trimming removed 5 bases at V and 3 bases at J, with 19 bases between. CDR1 is MDHEN and CDR2 is SYDVKM in the germline V gene. The DNA for the CDR3 is TGTGCCAGCAGTATATACGGGAAAGGGTGGGACACTGAAGCTTTCTTT. This encodes CASSIYGKGWDTEAFF. Drawing the rest from reference TRBV28 and TRBJ1-1, the complete variable domain is DVKVTQSSRYLVKRTGEKVFLECVQDMDHENMFWYRQDPGLGLRLIYFSYDVKMKEKGDIPEGYSVSREKKERFSLILESASTNQTSMYLCASSIYGKGWDTEAFFGQGTRLTVV.

The chain has TRBV5-4 and TRBJ2-2; perhaps TRBD1 as D (5 bases). Germline V gene lookup returns CDR1 SGHNT and CDR2 YYREEE (reference sequence). CDR3 length: 13 amino acids. V was pared by 3 bases and J by 3 bases, with 6 bases between. CDR3 in amino acids: CASSSRDTGELFF. For the CDR3, the DNA is TGTGCCAGCAGCTCCAGGGACACCGGGGAGCTGTTTTTT.